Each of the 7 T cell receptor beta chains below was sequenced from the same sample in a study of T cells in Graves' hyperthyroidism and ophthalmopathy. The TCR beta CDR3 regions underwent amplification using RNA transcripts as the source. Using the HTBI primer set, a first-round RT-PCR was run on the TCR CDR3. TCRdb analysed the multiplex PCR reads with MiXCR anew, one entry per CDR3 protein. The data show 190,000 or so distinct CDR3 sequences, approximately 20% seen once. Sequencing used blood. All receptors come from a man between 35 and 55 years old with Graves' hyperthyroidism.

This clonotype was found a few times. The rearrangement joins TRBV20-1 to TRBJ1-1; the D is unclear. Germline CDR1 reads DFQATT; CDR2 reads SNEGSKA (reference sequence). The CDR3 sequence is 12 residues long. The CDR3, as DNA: TGCAGGCTGGCGGAAATGAACACTGAAGCTTTCTTT. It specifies CRLAEMNTEAFF.

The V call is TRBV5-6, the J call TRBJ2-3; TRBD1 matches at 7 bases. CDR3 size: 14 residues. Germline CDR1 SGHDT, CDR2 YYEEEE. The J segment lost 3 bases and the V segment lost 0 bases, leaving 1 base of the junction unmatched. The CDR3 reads CASSLVGQTDTQYF. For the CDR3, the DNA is TGTGCCAGCAGCTTGGTGGGACAGACAGATACGCAGTATTTT.

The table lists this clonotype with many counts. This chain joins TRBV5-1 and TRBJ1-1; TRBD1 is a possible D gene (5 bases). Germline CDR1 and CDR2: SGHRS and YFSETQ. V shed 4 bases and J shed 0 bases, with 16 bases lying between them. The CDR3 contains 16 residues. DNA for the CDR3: TGCGCCAGCAGCATGGGACGGGGGGGTTTGAACACTGAAGCTTTCTTT. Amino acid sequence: CASSMGRGGLNTEAFF.

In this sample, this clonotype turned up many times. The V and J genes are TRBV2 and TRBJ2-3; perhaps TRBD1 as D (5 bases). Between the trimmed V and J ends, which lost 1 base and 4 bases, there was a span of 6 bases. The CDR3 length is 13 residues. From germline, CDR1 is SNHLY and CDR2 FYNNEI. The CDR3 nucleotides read TGTGCCAGCAGTGAAGGCAGGGCAGATACGCAGTATTTT. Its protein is CASSEGRADTQYF.

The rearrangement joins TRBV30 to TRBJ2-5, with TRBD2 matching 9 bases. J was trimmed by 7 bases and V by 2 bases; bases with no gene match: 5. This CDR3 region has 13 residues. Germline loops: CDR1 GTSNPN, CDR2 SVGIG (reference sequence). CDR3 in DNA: TGTGCCTGGAGTCCGAGCGGGGGGAGGACCCAGTACTTC. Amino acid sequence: CAWSPSGGRTQYF.

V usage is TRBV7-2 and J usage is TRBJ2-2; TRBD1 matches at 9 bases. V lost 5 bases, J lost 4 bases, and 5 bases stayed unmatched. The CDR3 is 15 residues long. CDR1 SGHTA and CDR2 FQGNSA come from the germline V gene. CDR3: CASSQQGASTGELFF. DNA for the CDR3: TGTGCCAGCAGCCAACAGGGGGCGAGCACCGGGGAGCTGTTTTTT.

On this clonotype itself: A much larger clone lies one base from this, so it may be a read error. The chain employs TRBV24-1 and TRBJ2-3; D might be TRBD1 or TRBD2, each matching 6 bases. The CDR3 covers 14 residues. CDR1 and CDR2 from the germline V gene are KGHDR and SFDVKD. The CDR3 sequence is CVTREAGGTDTQYF. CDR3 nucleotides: TGTGTCACCAGGGAGGCAGGGGGCACAGATACGCAGTATTTT.